This T cell receptor (beta chain) was recovered during a study of blood T cells in healthy people across ages. Primers used in a second PCR of roughly 6 to 11 cycles were a sample-barcoded 5' primer and a J-beta primer mix. TCRdb fed the 5' RACE reads into MiXCR, producing one record per CDR3 protein. Altogether under 1,100,000 distinct CDR3 sequences are present, approximately 25% being singletons, with the ten largest covering approximately 0.75%. This sample was also put to use in a study of T cells of mothers and their children. That study reports: RNA extracted was entirely used for cDNA synthesis, roughly 1.6 ug per 15 ul.

This receptor was taken from a girl aged 2-10 years in good health. The sequenced sample consisted of blood.

CDR3 DNA sequence: TGCAGCGTTGTCAGAACGGGTAAATACAATGAGCAGTTCTTC. Its protein product is CSVVRTGKYNEQFF. J is TRBJ2-1 and V is TRBV29-1; D gene ambiguous. CDR3 length: 14 amino acids. V was clipped by 4 bases and J by 4 bases, with 14 bases between them. The germline V gene has CDR1 SQVTM and CDR2 ANQGSEA.